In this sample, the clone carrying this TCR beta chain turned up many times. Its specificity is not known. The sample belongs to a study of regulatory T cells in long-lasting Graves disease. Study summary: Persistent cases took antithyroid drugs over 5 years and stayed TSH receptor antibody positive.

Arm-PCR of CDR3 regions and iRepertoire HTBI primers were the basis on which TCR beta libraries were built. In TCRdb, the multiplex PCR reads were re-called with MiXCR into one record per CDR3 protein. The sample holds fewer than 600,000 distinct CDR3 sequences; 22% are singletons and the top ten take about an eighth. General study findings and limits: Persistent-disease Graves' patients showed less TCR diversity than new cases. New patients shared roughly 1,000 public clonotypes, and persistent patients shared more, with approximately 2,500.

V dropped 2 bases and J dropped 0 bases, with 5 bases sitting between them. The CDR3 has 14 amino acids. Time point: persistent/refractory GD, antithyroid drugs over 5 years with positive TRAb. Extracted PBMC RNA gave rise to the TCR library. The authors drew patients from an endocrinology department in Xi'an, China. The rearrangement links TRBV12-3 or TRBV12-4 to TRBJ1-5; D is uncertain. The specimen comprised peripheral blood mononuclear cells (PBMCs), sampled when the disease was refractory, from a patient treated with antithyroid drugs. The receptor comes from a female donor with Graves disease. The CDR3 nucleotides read TGTGCCAGCAGTTTAATCGATAGCAATCAGCCCCAGCATTTT. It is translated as CASSLIDSNQPQHF.